Listed below are T cell receptor beta chains from one sample, sequenced in a study of regulatory T cells in long-lasting Graves disease. TCRdb re-called the multiplex PCR reads with MiXCR, one entry per CDR3 protein. The data hold about 470,000 distinct CDR3 sequences, with roughly 20% observed a single time. The sequences come from peripheral blood mononuclear cells (PBMCs), collected when the disease was refractory, from a patient treated with antithyroid drugs. Receptor source: a female donor with Graves disease. Each CDR3 is given with its conserved first and last residue. A D gene is named only where the DNA matches it firmly. A row's size may be missing; if present it is once, few, many or a size class.

abundance	j_gene	v_gene	d_gene	CDR3nt	CDR3aa
many	TRBJ1-3	TRBV28	.	TGTGCCAGCAGGCCGACGGCAGACTCTGGAAACACCATATATTTT	CASRPTADSGNTIYF
few	TRBJ2-2	TRBV10-2	TRBD1	TGCGCCAGCAGTGAGGCAGGGGGAAACACCGGGGAGCTGTTTTTT	CASSEAGGNTGELFF
few	TRBJ2-7	TRBV18	.	TGTGCCAGCTCACCGATGACTGATTCCTACGAGCAGTACTTC	CASSPMTDSYEQYF
.	TRBJ1-3	TRBV4-1	.	TGCGCCAGCAGCCAAGTTGGGGCCTCTGGAAACACCATATATTTT	CASSQVGASGNTIYF
many	TRBJ2-5	TRBV14	.	TGTGCCAGCAGCCCGGTGGGCGCGACAGTCCAAGAGACCCAGTACTTC	CASSPVGATVQETQYF
.	TRBJ2-5	TRBV7-2	TRBD2	TGTGCCAGCAGCTTAGCGTTCTTGGGACTAGGACGGACCCAGTACTTC	CASSLAFLGLGRTQYF
many	TRBJ2-2	TRBV7-6	.	TGTGCCAGCACCCAGGAAGTGCGGGGGCCGAACACCGGGGAGCTGTTTTTT	CASTQEVRGPNTGELFF
.	TRBJ2-2	TRBV20-1	.	TGCAGTGCTCAGGAGGGCGGGGAGCTGTTTTTT	CSAQEGGELFF
.	TRBJ2-4	TRBV2	.	TGTGCCAGCATCCAGGGAGGCAAAAACATTCAGTACTTC	CASIQGGKNIQYF
.	TRBJ2-7	TRBV20-1	.	TGCAGTGCTAGACCTATTTCCGCCTACGAGCAGTACTTC	CSARPISAYEQYF
few	TRBJ2-2	TRBV10-3	.	TGTGCCATCAGTGCAGGGGAGGGCACCGGGGAGCTGTTTTTT	CAISAGEGTGELFF
many	TRBJ2-5	TRBV12-3/TRBV12-4	TRBD2	TGTGCCAGCAGTTTAAGTTTAGGGCTAGCGGGTAGAGAGACCCAGTACTTC	CASSLSLGLAGRETQYF
many	TRBJ1-1	TRBV12-3/TRBV12-4	TRBD1	TGTGCCAGCAGTTGGACAGGGGGTCCTACTGAAGCTTTCTTT	CASSWTGGPTEAFF
many	TRBJ2-2	TRBV27	.	TGTGCCAGCAGTTTTAGGAGGGGGAAGGCCACCGGGGAGCTGTTTTTT	CASSFRRGKATGELFF
few	TRBJ2-7	TRBV19	TRBD2	TGTGCCAGTAGTATAAGTAGCGGGAGTCAATACGAGCAGTACTTC	CASSISSGSQYEQYF
few	TRBJ2-3	TRBV11-3	.	TGTGCCAGCAGCTTTCCGGACGAAGATACGCAGTATTTT	CASSFPDEDTQYF
many	TRBJ2-7	TRBV28	.	TGTGCCAGCAGTATCGGGATCGTCTACGAGCAGTACTTC	CASSIGIVYEQYF
many	TRBJ2-7	TRBV28	.	TGTGCCAGCAGGTCCGCGGGCGAGCAGTACTTC	CASRSAGEQYF
few	TRBJ1-3	TRBV29-1	.	TGCAGCGTCGCACCCAACGGGAACACCATATATTTT	CSVAPNGNTIYF
.	TRBJ2-7	TRBV7-9	.	TGTGCCAGCAGCACTCGGACAGAAGGGGACGAGCAGTACTTC	CASSTRTEGDEQYF
.	TRBJ2-7	TRBV7-9	.	TGTGCCAGCTTATCGGGAAATTCCTACGAGCAGTACTTC	CASLSGNSYEQYF
few	TRBJ1-1	TRBV20-1	.	TGCAGTGCGGCCGACGGGTCTGAAGCTTTCTTT	CSAADGSEAFF
few	TRBJ1-2	TRBV5-4	TRBD1	TGTGCCAGCAGCTTTGGACAGGCCTACGATAACTATGGCTACACCTTC	CASSFGQAYDNYGYTF
many	TRBJ2-5	TRBV20-1	.	TGCAGTGCTAGACTAGCGTTGGAGACCCAGTACTTC	CSARLALETQYF
many	TRBJ1-5	TRBV28	.	TGTGCCAGCAGCCCCCCAAGGCGACAAGTTAGCAATCAGCCCCAGCATTTT	CASSPPRRQVSNQPQHF
few	TRBJ2-2	TRBV9	TRBD2	TGTGCCAGCAGCGTAGAGGGACTAGCGGGAGGGCTCACCGGGGAGCTGTTTTTT	CASSVEGLAGGLTGELFF
few	TRBJ1-5	TRBV28	TRBD1	TGTGCCAGCAGTCCCTTAACCGGGACAGGGGGATTGGGTCAGCCCCAGCATTTT	CASSPLTGTGGLGQPQHF
few	TRBJ1-2	TRBV4-2	.	TGTGCCAGCAGCCAAGTTCTGGGGTCGGACTATGGCTACACCTTC	CASSQVLGSDYGYTF
many	TRBJ2-7	TRBV27	.	TGTGCCAGCAGTTTGTCGAGCCAGGGGCCCTACGAGCAGTACTTC	CASSLSSQGPYEQYF
.	TRBJ2-2	TRBV28	.	TGTGCCAGCAGGCGACAGAGCACCGGGGAGCTGTTTTTT	CASRRQSTGELFF
few	TRBJ2-2	TRBV7-9	TRBD1	TGTGCCAGCAGCGCCGGGACAGGGCCCGGGGAGCTGTTTTTT	CASSAGTGPGELFF
many	TRBJ1-2	TRBV29-1	.	TGCAGCGTAGCCGACAGGTGGCGGAATGGCTACACCTTC	CSVADRWRNGYTF
few	TRBJ2-2	TRBV7-8	.	TGTGCCAGCAGCCTCCTCTCGGTCACCGGGGAGCTGTTTTTT	CASSLLSVTGELFF
few	TRBJ1-3	TRBV6-1	TRBD1	TGTGCCAGCAGAGAAGACAGGGGGGCTGGAAACACCATATATTTT	CASREDRGAGNTIYF
few	TRBJ2-7	TRBV5-5	.	TGTGCCAGTTCGGGCAGGGAGTTTTCCTACGAGCAGTACTTC	CASSGREFSYEQYF
many	TRBJ2-5	TRBV6-1	TRBD1	TGTGCCAGCAGAGACACGGGACAGCTCCAAGAGACCCAGTACTTC	CASRDTGQLQETQYF